This T cell receptor (beta chain) is drawn from a study of OX40 agonist ivuxolimab in advanced cancers. Across the study: It was ivuxolimab, an agonistic anti-OX40 (CD134) antibody, that patients were treated with. Study-level points and caveats: By week 6 at 0.1 to 3.0 mg/kg, blood CD4+ and CD8+ T cells had expanded clonally. Also present in some nonresponders was a low level of normalized T-cell clonal expansion.

Trimming left V 4 bases short and J 5 bases short, with 15 bases between. The CDR3 has 14 residues. CDR1 and CDR2 (germline): WNHNN, SYGVQD (reference sequence). As for this clone: What it binds is unknown.

No patient had autoimmune disease or received systemic immunosuppression. TCRdb's copy holds only in-frame clones and misses some; the assay was immunoSEQ multiplex PCR. The sample shows about 48,000 clones, about 90% of them seen only once. The rearrangement uses TRBV10-1 and TRBJ2-7; D is tentatively TRBD1 or TRBD2 (6 bases each). The sample was CD4+ or CD8+ T cells sorted from blood, taken in a trial of the OX40 agonist ivuxolimab. This TCR derives from an adult with an advanced solid tumor such as melanoma, head and neck, liver or kidney cancer. The CDR3, as DNA: TGCGCCAGCAGTGGTCCGGGGGCGGGCGACGAGCAGTACTTC. Protein sequence: CASSGPGAGDEQYF.